Listed below are T cell receptor beta chains from one sample, sequenced in a study of identical twins. TCRdb re-called the 5' RACE reads through MiXCR, storing one row per CDR3 protein. The sample includes hundreds of thousands of distinct CDR3 sequences, around 5.7% of them seen just once. The sequenced material came from naive T cells sorted from blood. Receptors originate from a man aged 18 to 30 in good health. CDR3s include the opening cysteine and the closing phenylalanine or tryptophan. D genes are given only for firm matches.

d_gene,j_gene,v_gene,CDR3aa
TRBD1,TRBJ2-5,TRBV15,CATKFSRGQETQYF
-,TRBJ1-1,TRBV29-1,CSAYGRDNTEAFF
-,TRBJ2-1,TRBV12-3/TRBV12-4,CASSGNSGTWEQFF
-,TRBJ1-1,TRBV29-1,CSVERGYMAFF
-,TRBJ2-3,TRBV20-1,CSAILGADTQYF
-,TRBJ2-7,TRBV6-5,CASSYSGSYYEQYF
-,TRBJ2-7,TRBV7-2,CASSLSFGAPDSYEQYF
-,TRBJ1-3,TRBV25-1,CASSEQGLAGNTIYF
-,TRBJ1-2,TRBV12-3/TRBV12-4,CASSSPGAPGYGYTF
-,TRBJ2-3,TRBV11-1,CASSQSARKRYSTDTQYF
-,TRBJ2-3,TRBV28,CASRGGWKDTQYF
-,TRBJ2-7,TRBV20-1,CSASGRSSYEQYF
TRBD1,TRBJ2-2,TRBV4-1,CASSQEPPQGAGSGELFF
TRBD1,TRBJ2-6,TRBV5-6,CASSRIGGLASGANVLTF
-,TRBJ2-3,TRBV20-1,CSAPGQSTDTQYF
TRBD1,TRBJ2-2,TRBV19,CAILDRENTGELFF
TRBD2,TRBJ2-1,TRBV19,CASSITGTSISPNEQFF
-,TRBJ2-2,TRBV28,CASTGPNTGELFF
-,TRBJ1-2,TRBV12-3/TRBV12-4,CASSATGRGSNGYTF
-,TRBJ2-7,TRBV12-3/TRBV12-4,CASSQGVNEQYF
-,TRBJ1-2,TRBV20-1,CSARRVGLNYGYTF
TRBD1,TRBJ1-5,TRBV29-1,CSVRQGSGNQPQHF
-,TRBJ2-1,TRBV7-9,CASRALASEQFF
TRBD2,TRBJ2-1,TRBV20-1,CSARGLLAAALNEQFF
TRBD2,TRBJ2-1,TRBV7-9,CASTGLAGRNEQFF
-,TRBJ2-7,TRBV27,CASSYYSGASEQYF
-,TRBJ2-2,TRBV11-3,CASSRPSVRELFF
-,TRBJ2-2,TRBV7-8,CASSLPRLVTGELFF
-,TRBJ1-1,TRBV20-1,CSASLEAEAFF
TRBD1,TRBJ2-5,TRBV6-1,CASSSPPGQGRETQYF
-,TRBJ2-7,TRBV7-2,CASSLKGNEQYF
TRBD1,TRBJ1-1,TRBV12-3/TRBV12-4,CASSLVTGVTEAFF
TRBD2,TRBJ2-5,TRBV24-1,CATSDPGLAGVVETQYF
-,TRBJ2-2,TRBV11-2,CASSLSRLRSTGELFF
-,TRBJ2-5,TRBV29-1,CSVSGTLQETQYF
TRBD2,TRBJ2-1,TRBV5-1,CASSTTSGSSSNEQFF
TRBD1,TRBJ1-5,TRBV30,CAWSLTGGGEPQHF